The source of this T cell receptor (beta chain) is a study of T-cell memory formation after mild COVID-19. The study, taken as a whole, reports: CD4/CD8 balance held among clones contracting day 15 to 85, and later expanders leaned CD4+. There was no confirmation that second-wave clones peaking on day 37 were SARS-CoV-2 specific.

TCRdb analysed the 5' RACE reads with MiXCR anew, one entry per CDR3 protein. Here the sample spans approximately 560,000 distinct CDR3 sequences, 17% being singletons. Note on this clonotype: Its cognate antigen is unknown.

The receptor's source is an adult woman who had mild COVID-19 (a few samples of this study predate the infection). Cell type and time point are not known. The specimen was PBMCs or a T cell subset sorted from them (not recorded which).

CDR3 sequence (DNA): TGTGCCAGCAGTGAGGGTCGAGCACTCGCTGAAGCTTTCTTT. This codes for CASSEGRALAEAFF. The chain combines TRBV6-1 with TRBJ1-1; D is uncertain. V was pared by 3 bases and J by 6 bases, with 14 bases between. Looked up from germline, CDR1 is MNHNS and CDR2 is SASEGT. The CDR3 has 14 residues.